These T cell receptor beta chains were read from a single sample in a study of regulatory T cells in long-lasting Graves disease. TCRdb used MiXCR to reprocess the multiplex PCR reads, holding one entry per CDR3 protein. Of about 430,000 distinct CDR3 sequences in the sample, 15% are singletons; the top ten hold approximately 7.6%. This sample also belongs to another study, concerning T cells in Graves' hyperthyroidism and ophthalmopathy.

Here the sequenced sample was peripheral blood mononuclear cells (PBMCs), taken at new diagnosis, from a patient treated with antithyroid drugs. The origin of the receptors is a woman aged 40-49 years with Graves disease. Both conserved end residues are part of each CDR3. D genes are given only for firm matches. Where a row states a size, it is once, few, many or the class of an expanded clone; other rows omit it.

j_gene,d_gene,v_gene,abundance,CDR3nt,CDR3aa
TRBJ2-6,.,TRBV3-1,many,TGTGCCAGCAGTTCATTCGGGGCCCTGGGCTCTGGGGCCAACGTCCTGACTTTC,CASSSFGALGSGANVLTF
TRBJ2-5,.,TRBV2,many,TGTGCCAGCAGTGACTTCCAAGAGACCCAGTACTTC,CASSDFQETQYF
TRBJ2-6,.,TRBV28,.,TGTGCCAGCAGTTCACAGGGACTCTCTGTGGCCAACGTCCTGACTTTC,CASSSQGLSVANVLTF
TRBJ2-1,TRBD2,TRBV3-1,many,TGTGCCAGCAGCCAAGAGTATGGACTAGCGGGCAATGAGCAGTTCTTC,CASSQEYGLAGNEQFF
TRBJ2-1,.,TRBV12-5,.,TGTGCTAGTGGACCCGGGACCTATACGGTAGATACGCAGTACTTT,CASGPGTYTVDTQYF
TRBJ2-3,.,TRBV24-1,few,TGTGCCACCAGAGACCCTAAACACGGCACAGATACGCAGTATTTT,CATRDPKHGTDTQYF
TRBJ2-3,TRBD2,TRBV6-2/TRBV6-3,.,TGTGCCAGCACCCTTAGCGGGAGGTCCTTAGATACGCAGTATTTT,CASTLSGRSLDTQYF
TRBJ2-1,TRBD2,TRBV9,many,TGTGCCAGCAGCGTAGAGGGGACTAGTGGAGGCAATGAGCAGTTCTTC,CASSVEGTSGGNEQFF
TRBJ1-2,TRBD1,TRBV20-1,few,TGCAGTGCTAGAGCAGGGACAGGGGGTGACTATGGCTACACCTTC,CSARAGTGGDYGYTF
TRBJ2-7,.,TRBV3-1,many,TGTGCCAGCAGCCAAGGGTATACCGAGCAGTACTTC,CASSQGYTEQYF
TRBJ2-1,.,TRBV7-3,many,TGTGCCAGCAGCTTAAACGGGATCGTTGACAATGAGCAGTTCTTC,CASSLNGIVDNEQFF
TRBJ2-4,TRBD1,TRBV5-1,few,TGCGCCAGCAGCTTGCTATCACAGGGGACCAAAAACATTCAGTACTTC,CASSLLSQGTKNIQYF
TRBJ2-7,TRBD2,TRBV3-1,many,TGTGCCAGCAGCCCTAGCGGTCGAGGGTACGAGCAGTACTTC,CASSPSGRGYEQYF
TRBJ2-2,TRBD1,TRBV11-2,many,TGTGCCAGCAGCTTACTGGGACAGCTGAACACCGGGGAGCTGTTTTTT,CASSLLGQLNTGELFF
TRBJ2-1,TRBD2,TRBV19,few,TGTGCCAGTAGAACTAGCGGCCTGAGCTCCTACAATGAGCAGTTCTTC,CASRTSGLSSYNEQFF
TRBJ2-2,TRBD2,TRBV29-1,.,TGCAGCGGGACTAGCGGGAGTGCCGGGGAGCTGTTTTTT,CSGTSGSAGELFF
TRBJ2-3,TRBD2,TRBV28,many,TGTGCCAGCAGCCCCCGACTAGCGGATTCAGATACGCAGTATTTT,CASSPRLADSDTQYF
TRBJ1-4,.,TRBV12-3/TRBV12-4,many,TGTGCCAGCAGCCGGGGTTTCAGTGAAAAACTGTTTTTT,CASSRGFSEKLFF
TRBJ2-7,.,TRBV28,.,TGTGCCAGCAGTTACAGGGCTTTTAGCTACGAGCAGTACTTC,CASSYRAFSYEQYF
TRBJ2-1,.,TRBV7-9,many,TGTGCCAGCAGCGTTGGCAATGAGCAGTTCTTC,CASSVGNEQFF
TRBJ2-1,TRBD1,TRBV19,.,TGTGCCAGTAGTAGGGACCCAGGGGGCTACAATGAGCAGTTCTTC,CASSRDPGGYNEQFF
TRBJ2-2,.,TRBV6-1,many,TGTGCCAGCAGCTCCTTACCGAGCGTCGCGAACACCGGGGAGCTGTTTTTT,CASSSLPSVANTGELFF
TRBJ2-7,.,TRBV7-9,few,TGTGCCAGCAGCCCTCCCTCCCGGGGCCGCTACGAGCAGTACTTC,CASSPPSRGRYEQYF
TRBJ1-2,.,TRBV4-2,.,TGTGCCAGCAGCCTCGATGGGGGTAACTATGGCTACACCTTC,CASSLDGGNYGYTF
TRBJ2-7,TRBD2,TRBV6-5,many,TGTGCCAGCAGTTACTCGAAATTCCCTAGCGGGAGATTTAGCGAGCAGTACTTC,CASSYSKFPSGRFSEQYF
TRBJ2-2,TRBD1,TRBV12-3/TRBV12-4,many,TGTGCCAGCAGTTCCGGGACAGGGGCCCTAATAATTACCGGGGAGCTGTTTTTT,CASSSGTGALIITGELFF
TRBJ2-1,TRBD2,TRBV20-1,.,TGCAGTGCTAGAGATCCCGCCCGTGGACTAGAAGAATTGAATGAGCAGTTCTTC,CSARDPARGLEELNEQFF
TRBJ2-1,TRBD2,TRBV13,.,TGTGCCAGCAGCTTGGGACTAGTAGCTGGCGATGAGCAGTTCTTC,CASSLGLVAGDEQFF
TRBJ2-7,.,TRBV6-1,few,TGTGCCAGCAGCCTAAACAGGGACAAAACCTACGAGCAGTACTTC,CASSLNRDKTYEQYF
TRBJ2-2,TRBD2,TRBV5-1,many,TGCGCCAGCAGCTTGGAGGAGGCGGGAGTGGGCACCGGGGAGCTGTTTTTT,CASSLEEAGVGTGELFF
TRBJ2-7,.,TRBV13,many,TGTGCCAGCAGCCGCAGGGACGACAGCATCGCCTACGAGCAGTACTTC,CASSRRDDSIAYEQYF
TRBJ1-5,.,TRBV28,.,TGTGCCAGCAGTACTCCGGGAAAGGGAGTTGGCCAGCCCCAGCATTTT,CASSTPGKGVGQPQHF
TRBJ2-1,.,TRBV2,many,TGTGCCACGGGGTCCGCTTCCTACAATGAGCAGTTCTTC,CATGSASYNEQFF
TRBJ1-1,.,TRBV29-1,.,TGCAGCGTTGGGGTAGGAGGAATGAACACTGAAGCTTTCTTT,CSVGVGGMNTEAFF
TRBJ2-7,.,TRBV2,many,TGTGCCAGCAGGGGGATTGGGGGGATGAGCTCCTACGAGCAGTACTTC,CASRGIGGMSSYEQYF
TRBJ2-3,.,TRBV5-1,.,TGCGCCAGCAAACGGACGGAATCCTGGGGAGATACGCAGTATTTT,CASKRTESWGDTQYF
TRBJ1-2,.,TRBV13,.,TGTGCCAGCAGCATATCCCAGGGTCTCTATGGCTACACCTTC,CASSISQGLYGYTF
TRBJ2-1,TRBD2,TRBV20-1,once,TGCAGTGCCCGGGACGGGAGGCCCACCTACAATGAGCAGTTCTTC,CSARDGRPTYNEQFF
TRBJ1-1,TRBD1,TRBV20-1,many,TGCAGTGCAAGACAGGGGATGAACACTGAAGCTTTCTTT,CSARQGMNTEAFF
TRBJ2-7,.,TRBV28,many,TGTGCCAGCAGTCTCCCTTTTCCGGCTGGCAGACTATCCTACGAGCAGTACTTC,CASSLPFPAGRLSYEQYF
TRBJ2-7,.,TRBV27,many,TGTGCCAGCTCCCATCAGCGAGGGGCCTACGAGCAGTACTTC,CASSHQRGAYEQYF
TRBJ1-1,.,TRBV27,many,TGTGCCAGCAGTTTGAGTGGGGAAACTGAAGCTTTCTTT,CASSLSGETEAFF
TRBJ2-7,.,TRBV2,many,TGTGCCAGCAGTGAACTAGCGTTAAGCTCCTACGAGCAGTACTTC,CASSELALSSYEQYF
TRBJ1-4,.,TRBV19,many,TGTGCCAGTAGCCCGGGACCAAGAGGGGAAAAACTGTTTTTT,CASSPGPRGEKLFF
TRBJ2-5,.,TRBV20-1,many,TGCAGTGATATGCGGATAGAGCAGGCCCAGTACTTC,CSDMRIEQAQYF
TRBJ1-1,TRBD1,TRBV5-1,many,TGTGCCAGCAGCAACGTCCCGGGACAGGGGTTCGTGAACACTGAAGCTTTCTTT,CASSNVPGQGFVNTEAFF
TRBJ1-2,TRBD1,TRBV5-1,few,TGCGCCAGCAGCTATGGACAGGGGGTTGGCTACACCTTC,CASSYGQGVGYTF
TRBJ1-2,.,TRBV20-1,few,TGCAGTGCCGATCCCGGGGCCCCATATGGCTACACCTTC,CSADPGAPYGYTF
TRBJ2-3,.,TRBV6-1,.,TGTGCCAGCAGGACCCTACAGGGAAGCACAGATACGCAGTATTTT,CASRTLQGSTDTQYF
TRBJ2-1,TRBD1,TRBV29-1,many,TGCAGCGTTTTTGACAGGGGAAATGAGCAGTTCTTC,CSVFDRGNEQFF
TRBJ2-3,TRBD2,TRBV20-1,many,TGCAGTGCTCACCTAGCGGGGGTGGTAGATACGCAGTATTTT,CSAHLAGVVDTQYF
TRBJ2-7,TRBD2,TRBV3-1,few,TGTGCCAGCAGCCAACCGGGACTAGCCTACGAGCAGTACTTC,CASSQPGLAYEQYF
TRBJ2-3,.,TRBV19,.,TGTGCCAGTAACGGCGGGGAGGTCACAGATACGCAGTATTTT,CASNGGEVTDTQYF
TRBJ2-6,.,TRBV14,few,TGTGCCAGCAATCCTGCGCGCTTTTTGGGGGCCAACGTCCTGACTTTC,CASNPARFLGANVLTF
TRBJ1-1,.,TRBV6-5,many,TGTGCCAGCAGTTACGTGGGGGTGAACACTGAAGCTTTCTTT,CASSYVGVNTEAFF
TRBJ1-2,TRBD1,TRBV6-2/TRBV6-3,.,TGTGCCAGCAGTGAACGGGCAGGGGGTTTTAATGGCTACACCTTC,CASSERAGGFNGYTF